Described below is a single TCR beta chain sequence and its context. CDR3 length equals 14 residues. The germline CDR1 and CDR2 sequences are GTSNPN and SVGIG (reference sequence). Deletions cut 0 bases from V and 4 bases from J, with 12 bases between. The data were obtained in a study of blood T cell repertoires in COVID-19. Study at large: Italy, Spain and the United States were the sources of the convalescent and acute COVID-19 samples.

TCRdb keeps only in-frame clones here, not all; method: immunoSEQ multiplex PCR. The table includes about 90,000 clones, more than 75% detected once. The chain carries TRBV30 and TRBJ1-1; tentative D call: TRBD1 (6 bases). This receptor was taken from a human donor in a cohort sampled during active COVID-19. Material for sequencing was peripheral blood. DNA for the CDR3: TGTGCCTGGAGTGTCCAGGGGTGGATCACTGAAGCTTTCTTT. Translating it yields CAWSVQGWITEAFF.